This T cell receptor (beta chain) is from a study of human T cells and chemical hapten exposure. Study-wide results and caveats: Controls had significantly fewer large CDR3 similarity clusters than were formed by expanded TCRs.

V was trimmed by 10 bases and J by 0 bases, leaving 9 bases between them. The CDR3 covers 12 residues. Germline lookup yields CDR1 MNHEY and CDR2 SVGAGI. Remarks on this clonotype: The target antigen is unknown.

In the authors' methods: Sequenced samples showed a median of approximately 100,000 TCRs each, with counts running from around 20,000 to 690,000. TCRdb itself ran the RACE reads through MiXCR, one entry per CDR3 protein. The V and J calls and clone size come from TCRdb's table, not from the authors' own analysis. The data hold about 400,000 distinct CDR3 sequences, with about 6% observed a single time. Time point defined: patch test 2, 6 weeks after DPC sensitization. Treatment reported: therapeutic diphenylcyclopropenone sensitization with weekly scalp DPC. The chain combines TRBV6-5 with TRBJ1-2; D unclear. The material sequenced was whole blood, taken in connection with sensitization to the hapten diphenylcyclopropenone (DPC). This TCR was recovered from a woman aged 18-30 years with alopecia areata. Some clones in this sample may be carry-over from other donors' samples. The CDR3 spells CATRGPNYGYTF. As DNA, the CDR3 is TGTGCCACCCGAGGCCCTAACTATGGCTACACCTTC.